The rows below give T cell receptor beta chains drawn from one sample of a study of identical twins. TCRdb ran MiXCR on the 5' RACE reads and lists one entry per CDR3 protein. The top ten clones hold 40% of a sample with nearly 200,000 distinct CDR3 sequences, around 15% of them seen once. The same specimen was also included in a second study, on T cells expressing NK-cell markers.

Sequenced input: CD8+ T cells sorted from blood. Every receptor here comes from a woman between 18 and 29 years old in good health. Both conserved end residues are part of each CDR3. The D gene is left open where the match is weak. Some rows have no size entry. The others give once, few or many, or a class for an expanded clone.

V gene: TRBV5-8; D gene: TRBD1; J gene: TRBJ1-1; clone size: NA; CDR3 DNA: TGTGCCAGCAGCTCCAGGGGGCGAAGAGCTTTCTTT; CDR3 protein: CASSSRGRRAFF
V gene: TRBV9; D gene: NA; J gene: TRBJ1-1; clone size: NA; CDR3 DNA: TGTGCCAGCAGTGCGTCCGGGACACCGAACACTGAAGCTTTCTTT; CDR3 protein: CASSASGTPNTEAFF
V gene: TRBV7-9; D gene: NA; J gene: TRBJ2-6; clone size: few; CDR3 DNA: TGTGCCAGCAGGGTGGGGGGCTCTGGGGCCAACGTCCTGACTTTC; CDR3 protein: CASRVGGSGANVLTF
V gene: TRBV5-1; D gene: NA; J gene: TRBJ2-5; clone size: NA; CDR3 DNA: TGCGCCAGCGGATGGAGTTTTCAAGAGACCCAGTACTTC; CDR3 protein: CASGWSFQETQYF
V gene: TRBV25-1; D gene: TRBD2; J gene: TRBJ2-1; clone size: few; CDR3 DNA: TGTGCCAGCAGTGGGCTAGCGGATTACAATGAGCAGTTCTTC; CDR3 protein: CASSGLADYNEQFF
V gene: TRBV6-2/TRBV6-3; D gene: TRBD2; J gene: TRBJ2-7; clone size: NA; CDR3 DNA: TGTGCCAGCAGTTTCGGACTAGCGACCCACTACGAGCAGTACTTC; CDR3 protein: CASSFGLATHYEQYF
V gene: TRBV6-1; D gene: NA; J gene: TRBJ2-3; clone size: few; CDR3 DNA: TGTGCCAGCTGTGTGAATGAGGGGGAACCAGATACGCAGTATTTT; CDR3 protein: CASCVNEGEPDTQYF
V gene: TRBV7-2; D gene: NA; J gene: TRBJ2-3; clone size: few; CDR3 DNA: TGTGCCAGCAGGACAAGGTTGGGGCGGGATACGCAGTATTTT; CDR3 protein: CASRTRLGRDTQYF
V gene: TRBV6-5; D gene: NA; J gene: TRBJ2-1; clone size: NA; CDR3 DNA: TGTGCCAGCAGTTACCTCCACAGGGTTTGGTACAATGAGCAGTTCTTC; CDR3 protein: CASSYLHRVWYNEQFF
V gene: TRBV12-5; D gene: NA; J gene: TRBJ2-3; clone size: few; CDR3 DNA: TGTGCTAGTGGCCTAATGGATACGCAGTATTTT; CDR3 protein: CASGLMDTQYF
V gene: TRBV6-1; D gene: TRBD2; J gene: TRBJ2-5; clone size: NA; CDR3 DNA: TGTGCCAGCTGTGGGGCAGCGGGGGAGGAGACCCAGTACTTC; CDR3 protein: CASCGAAGEETQYF
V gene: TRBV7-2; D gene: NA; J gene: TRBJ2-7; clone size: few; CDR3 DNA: TGTGCCAGCAGCCTGGGGCCGGTCGAGCAGTACTTC; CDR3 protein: CASSLGPVEQYF
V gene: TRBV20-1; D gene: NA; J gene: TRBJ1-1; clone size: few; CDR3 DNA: TGCAGTGCTAGAGAGTGGAGGGCCGCTGAAGCTTTCTTT; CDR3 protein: CSAREWRAAEAFF
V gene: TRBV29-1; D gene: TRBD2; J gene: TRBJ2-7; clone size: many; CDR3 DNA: TGCAGCGTCCCGGGACTAGCGGGGCGCGAGCAGTACTTC; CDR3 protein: CSVPGLAGREQYF
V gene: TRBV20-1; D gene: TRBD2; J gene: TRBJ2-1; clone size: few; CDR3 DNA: TGCAGTGCTAGGCTTCGGGAGGGCCTCCCGTATGAGGAGCAGTTCTTC; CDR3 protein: CSARLREGLPYEEQFF
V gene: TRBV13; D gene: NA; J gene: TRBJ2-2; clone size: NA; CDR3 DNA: TGTGCCAGCAGCTTATCCCCGGGAGCGAACACCGGGGAGCTGTTTTTT; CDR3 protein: CASSLSPGANTGELFF
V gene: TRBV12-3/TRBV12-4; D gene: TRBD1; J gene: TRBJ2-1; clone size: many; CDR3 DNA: TGTGCCAGCAGTTTGAAGGGGGCTGGGAATGAGCAGTTCTTC; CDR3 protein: CASSLKGAGNEQFF
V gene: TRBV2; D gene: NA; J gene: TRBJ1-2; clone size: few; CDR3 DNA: TGTGCCAGCAAGGTGGATGTCTATGGCTACACCTTC; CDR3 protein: CASKVDVYGYTF
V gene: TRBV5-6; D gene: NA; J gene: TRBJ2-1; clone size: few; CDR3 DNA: TGTGCCAGCAGCCCAGGGTTCTCCTACAATGAGCAGTTCTTC; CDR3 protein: CASSPGFSYNEQFF
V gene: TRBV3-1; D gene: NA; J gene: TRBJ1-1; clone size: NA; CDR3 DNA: TGTGCCAGCAGCCAAGGACAGAACACTGAAGCTTTCTTT; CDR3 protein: CASSQGQNTEAFF
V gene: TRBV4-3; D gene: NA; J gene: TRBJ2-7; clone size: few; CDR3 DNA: TGCGCCAGCAGCCCCGTGGCGGGATCGATCGAGCAGTACTTC; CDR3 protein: CASSPVAGSIEQYF
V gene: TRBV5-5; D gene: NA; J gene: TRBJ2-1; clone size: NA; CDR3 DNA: TGTGCCAGCAGCACCCAGTCGTGGGAGGTACACAATGAGCAGTTCTTC; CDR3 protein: CASSTQSWEVHNEQFF
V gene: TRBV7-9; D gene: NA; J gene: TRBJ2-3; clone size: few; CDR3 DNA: TGTGCCAGCAGCAATACCCCGGACGGCACAGATACGCAGTATTTT; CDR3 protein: CASSNTPDGTDTQYF
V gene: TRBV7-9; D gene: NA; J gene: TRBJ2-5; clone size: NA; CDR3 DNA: TGTGCCAGCAGCTTAGCTATGGTAGAGACCCAGTACTTC; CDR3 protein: CASSLAMVETQYF
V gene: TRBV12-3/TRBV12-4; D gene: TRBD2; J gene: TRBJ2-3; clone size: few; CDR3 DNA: TGTGCCAGCAGTTTTCTCGTAGCGGGAGCCACAGATACGCAGTATTTT; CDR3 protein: CASSFLVAGATDTQYF
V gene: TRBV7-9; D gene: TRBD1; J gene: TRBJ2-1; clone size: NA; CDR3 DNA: TGTGCCAGCAGCTTATCCCGGACAGGGGGCAATGAGCAGTTCTTC; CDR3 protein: CASSLSRTGGNEQFF
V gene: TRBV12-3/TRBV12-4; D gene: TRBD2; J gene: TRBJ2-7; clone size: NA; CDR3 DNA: TGTGCCAGCAGTTTTTCGGGGTTAGGACCTATGACTAGCGGAGGGCCCTACGAGCAGTACTTC; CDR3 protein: CASSFSGLGPMTSGGPYEQYF
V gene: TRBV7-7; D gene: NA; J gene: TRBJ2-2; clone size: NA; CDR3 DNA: TGTGCTAGCAGCCAGGGGCCCACCGGGGAGCTGTTTTTT; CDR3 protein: CASSQGPTGELFF
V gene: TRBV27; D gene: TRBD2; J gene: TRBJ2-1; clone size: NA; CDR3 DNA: TGTGCCAGCAGGGTACTAGCGGTTTACAATGAGCAGTTCTTC; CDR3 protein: CASRVLAVYNEQFF
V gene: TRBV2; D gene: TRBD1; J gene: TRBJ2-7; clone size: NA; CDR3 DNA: TGTGCCAGCAGGTTGGGACAGGGGCTAGCCTACGAGCAGTACTTC; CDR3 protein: CASRLGQGLAYEQYF
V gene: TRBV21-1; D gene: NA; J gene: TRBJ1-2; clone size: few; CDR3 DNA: TGTGCCAGCAGCAAAGGAGTTGGGGTGAACTATGGCTACACCTTC; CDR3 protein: CASSKGVGVNYGYTF
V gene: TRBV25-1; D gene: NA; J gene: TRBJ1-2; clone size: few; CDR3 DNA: TGTGCCAGCTGGGCCCTGGGCTATGGCTACACCTTC; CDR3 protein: CASWALGYGYTF
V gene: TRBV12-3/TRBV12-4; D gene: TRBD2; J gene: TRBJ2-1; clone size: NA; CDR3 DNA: TGTGCCAGCAGTCCTATAGCGGGGGGAGGATACAATGAGCAGTTCTTC; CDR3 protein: CASSPIAGGGYNEQFF
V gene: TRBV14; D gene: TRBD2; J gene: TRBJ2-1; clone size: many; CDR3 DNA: TGTGCCAGCGCCCTAGCGGGAGGGCCGGGCAATGAGCAGTTCTTC; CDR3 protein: CASALAGGPGNEQFF
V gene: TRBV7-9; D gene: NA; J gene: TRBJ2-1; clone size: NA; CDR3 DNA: TGTGCCAGCAGCTCGGACGAGGGTCGGTTCTTC; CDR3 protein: CASSSDEGRFF
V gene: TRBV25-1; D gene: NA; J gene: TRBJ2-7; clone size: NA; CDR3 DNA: TGTGCCAGCAGTGAAAGGGGAACAAGGGGGGTGTACGAGCAGTACTTC; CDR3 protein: CASSERGTRGVYEQYF
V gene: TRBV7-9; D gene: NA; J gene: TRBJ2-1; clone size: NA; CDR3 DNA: TGTGCCAGCAGCCCCAACAACAATGAGCAGTTCTTC; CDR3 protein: CASSPNNNEQFF
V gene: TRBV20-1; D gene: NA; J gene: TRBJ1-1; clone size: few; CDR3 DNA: TGCAGTGCTAGTATCTCGGACAGGAACACTGAAGCTTTCTTT; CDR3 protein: CSASISDRNTEAFF
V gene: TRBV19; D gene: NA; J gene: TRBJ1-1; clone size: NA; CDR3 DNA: TGTGCCAGTAGTATAGAAGGGGGCACTGAAGCTTTCTTT; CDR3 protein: CASSIEGGTEAFF
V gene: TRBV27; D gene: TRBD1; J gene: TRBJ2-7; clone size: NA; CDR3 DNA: TGTGCCAGCGGGACAGGGCCCTCCTACGAGCAGTACTTC; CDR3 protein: CASGTGPSYEQYF
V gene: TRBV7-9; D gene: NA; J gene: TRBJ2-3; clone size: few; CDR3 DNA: TGTGCCAGCAGCTTAGAATATCCACAACATACGCAGTATTTT; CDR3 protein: CASSLEYPQHTQYF
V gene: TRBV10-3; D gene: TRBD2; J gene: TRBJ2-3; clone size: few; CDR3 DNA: TGTGCCACCGGACTAGCGGGAGATACGCAGTATTTT; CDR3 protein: CATGLAGDTQYF
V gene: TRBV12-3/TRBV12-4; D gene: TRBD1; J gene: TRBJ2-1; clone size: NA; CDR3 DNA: TGTGCCAGCAGTCCCCAGCGGACAGGTTCGGCGTTCTTC; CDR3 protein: CASSPQRTGSAFF
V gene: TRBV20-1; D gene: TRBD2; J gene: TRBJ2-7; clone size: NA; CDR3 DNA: TGCAGTGCTAGAGATTTCACGGGGGGGGAATACGAGCAGTACTTC; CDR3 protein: CSARDFTGGEYEQYF
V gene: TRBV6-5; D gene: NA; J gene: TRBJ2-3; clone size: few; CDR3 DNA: TGTGCCAGCAGTTACTCGCAGGGCACAGATACGCAGTATTTT; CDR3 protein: CASSYSQGTDTQYF